This note documents a single TCR beta chain sequence. This entry belongs to a study of CD8 T cells in Susac syndrome. In blood CD8+ and CD4+ T cells, TCR beta underwent sequencing. CD8+ and CD4+ T cells were negatively isolated; TEMRA cells were FACS-enriched. A quantity of about 0.5 to 1 ug RNA underwent reverse transcription using random hexamers. TCR beta CDR3 was amplified by immunoSEQ covering 54 Vbeta and 13 Jbeta. One entry per CDR3 protein, called by TCRdb with MiXCR from the immunoSEQ multiplex PCR reads. The sample carries 150,000 to 200,000 distinct CDR3 sequences, around 96% recorded once. CDR1 is LGHNA, CDR2 YSLEER, per germline. V was pared by 0 bases and J by 10 bases, with 13 bases between. The CDR3 length is 15 residues.

The specimen was CD4+ T cells from PBMCs. The genes are TRBV4-3 and TRBJ1-6, with D possibly matching TRBD1 (5 bases). This clonotype was sampled from a human donor in good health. The CDR3 DNA is TGCGCCAGCAGCCAAGATCAAAGGGGTGAGTCACCCCTCCACTTT. It is translated as CASSQDQRGESPLHF.